A selection of T cell receptor beta chains follows, all from one sample in a study of technical replicates of blood from several donors. Assay used: immunoSEQ multiplex PCR; TCRdb lists only in-frame clones, some missing. The sample consists of 79,000 or so clones, approximately 93% of them appearing once. The specimen was T cells isolated from PBMCs. Source of these receptors: a human donor in good health. The CDR3 runs from the conserved cysteine through the conserved F or W. D genes are given only for firm matches. Part of the rows lack a size; the others show once, few, many or a class for expanded clones.

d_call	clone_size	v_call	j_call	cdr3_aa	cdr3_nt
NA	NA	TRBV7-9	TRBJ1-1	CASLNTRTGGALEAFF	TGTGCCAGCCTAAATACAAGAACGGGGGGAGCCTTAGAAGCTTTCTTT
TRBD1	NA	TRBV4-3	TRBJ1-2	CASSQVKSGTVVYGYTF	TGCGCCAGCAGCCAAGTAAAATCCGGGACAGTGGTTTATGGCTACACCTTC
TRBD1	NA	TRBV28	TRBJ2-7	CASSSGTGDGYEQYF	TGTGCCAGCAGCTCGGGGACAGGGGATGGCTACGAGCAGTACTTC
NA	NA	TRBV6-1	TRBJ1-1	CASSELLGEAFF	TGTGCCAGCAGTGAGCTCCTAGGTGAAGCTTTCTTT
TRBD2	NA	TRBV9	TRBJ2-1	CASSVGLANEQFF	TGTGCCAGCAGCGTAGGACTAGCAAATGAGCAGTTCTTC
TRBD1	NA	TRBV27	TRBJ2-5	CASSLSTRDRGQETQYF	TGTGCCAGCAGTTTATCCACAAGGGACAGGGGGCAAGAGACCCAGTACTTC
NA	NA	TRBV7-8	TRBJ2-3	CASSSYSTDTQYF	TGTGCCAGCAGCAGCTACAGCACAGATACGCAGTATTTT
TRBD2	NA	TRBV18	TRBJ2-5	CASSPMGRSGNQETQYF	TGTGCCAGCTCACCAATGGGACGTAGCGGGAACCAAGAGACCCAGTACTTC
NA	NA	TRBV9	TRBJ2-7	CASSAGTHTYEQYF	TGTGCCAGCAGCGCCGGGACACATACCTACGAGCAGTACTTC
NA	NA	TRBV5-1	TRBJ2-1	CASSLLSGSSYNEQFF	TGCGCCAGCAGTCTCCTTAGCGGCTCATCCTACAATGAGCAGTTCTTC
TRBD1	NA	TRBV29-1	TRBJ2-5	CSVGTAYQETQYF	TGCAGCGTGGGGACAGCGTACCAAGAGACCCAGTACTTC
TRBD1	few	TRBV5-1	TRBJ1-3	CASSSQTGDGNTIYF	TGCGCCAGCAGCTCCCAAACAGGGGACGGAAACACCATATATTTT
NA	few	TRBV11-2	TRBJ2-1	CASSFPGVDEQFF	TGTGCCAGCAGCTTCCCGGGAGTGGATGAGCAGTTCTTC
NA	NA	TRBV18	TRBJ1-3	CASSPNAGDAGNTIYF	TGTGCCAGCTCACCAAACGCAGGGGACGCTGGAAACACCATATATTTT
NA	once	TRBV14	TRBJ1-4	CASSQDVSNEKLFF	TGTGCCAGCAGCCAAGACGTCTCTAATGAAAAACTGTTTTTT
NA	NA	TRBV4-3	TRBJ1-4	CASSQVRRVGEKLFF	TGCGCCAGCAGCCAAGTAAGGAGGGTCGGGGAAAAACTGTTTTTT
NA	NA	TRBV9	TRBJ1-2	CASSVRDIPYGYTF	TGTGCCAGCAGCGTAAGGGACATCCCCTATGGCTACACCTTC
TRBD2	NA	TRBV29-1	TRBJ2-3	CSVEKGSGNTDTQYF	TGCAGCGTTGAAAAGGGTAGCGGGAACACAGATACGCAGTATTTT
TRBD1	NA	TRBV5-1	TRBJ1-1	CASSSDREVAEAFF	TGCGCCAGCAGCTCGGACAGGGAGGTTGCTGAAGCTTTCTTT
TRBD1	NA	TRBV12-5	TRBJ1-5	CASGLVGTGGLGQPQHF	TGTGCTAGTGGTTTGGTGGGAACAGGGGGCTTGGGTCAGCCCCAGCATTTT
NA	once	TRBV18	TRBJ2-7	CARALKGLGEQYF	TGTGCCCGCGCGCTCAAGGGGCTTGGGGAGCAGTACTTC
TRBD1	few	TRBV9	TRBJ1-2	CASRWGQGDGYTF	TGTGCCAGCAGGTGGGGGCAGGGGGACGGCTACACCTTC
TRBD2	NA	TRBV7-3	TRBJ2-1	CASSGQPGGYNEQFF	TGTGCCAGCAGCGGTCAACCCGGGGGGTACAATGAGCAGTTCTTC
NA	NA	TRBV4-1	TRBJ1-5	CASSQAPLGEQPQHF	TGCGCCAGCAGCCAAGCACCCTTAGGAGAACAGCCCCAGCATTTT
TRBD1	NA	TRBV29-1	TRBJ2-1	CSVIGQGAYSEQFF	TGCAGCGTCATAGGACAGGGGGCGTATAGTGAGCAGTTCTTC